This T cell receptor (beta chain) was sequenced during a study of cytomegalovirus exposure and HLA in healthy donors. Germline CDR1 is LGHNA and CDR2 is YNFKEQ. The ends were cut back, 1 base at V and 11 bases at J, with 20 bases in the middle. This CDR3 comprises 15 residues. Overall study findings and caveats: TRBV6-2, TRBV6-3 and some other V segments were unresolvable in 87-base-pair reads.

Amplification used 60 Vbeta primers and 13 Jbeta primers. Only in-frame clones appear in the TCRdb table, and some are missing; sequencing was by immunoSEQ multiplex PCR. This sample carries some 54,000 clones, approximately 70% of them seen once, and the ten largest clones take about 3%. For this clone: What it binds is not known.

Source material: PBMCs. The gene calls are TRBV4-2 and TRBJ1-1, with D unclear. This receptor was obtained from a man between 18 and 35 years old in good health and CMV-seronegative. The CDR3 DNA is TGTGCCAGCAGCCAAGTTACGGGGATGAACACTGTTGCTTTCTTT. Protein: CASSQVTGMNTVAFF.